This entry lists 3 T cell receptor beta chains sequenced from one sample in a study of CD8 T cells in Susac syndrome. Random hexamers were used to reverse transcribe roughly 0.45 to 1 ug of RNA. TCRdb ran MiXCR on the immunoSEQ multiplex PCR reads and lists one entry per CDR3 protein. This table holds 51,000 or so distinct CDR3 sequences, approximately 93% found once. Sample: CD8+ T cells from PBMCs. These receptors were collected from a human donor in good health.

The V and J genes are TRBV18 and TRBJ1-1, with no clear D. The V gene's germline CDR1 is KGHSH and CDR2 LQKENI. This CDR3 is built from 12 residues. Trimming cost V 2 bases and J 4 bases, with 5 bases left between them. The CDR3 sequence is CASSPGTTEAFF. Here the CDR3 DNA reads TGTGCCAGCTCACCAGGAACCACTGAAGCTTTCTTT. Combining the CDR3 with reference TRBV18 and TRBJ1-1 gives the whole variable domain NAGVMQNPRHLVRRRGQEARLRCSPMKGHSHVYWYRQLPEEGLKFMVYLQKENIIDESGMPKERFSAEFPKEGPSILRIQQVVRGDSAAYFCASSPGTTEAFFGQGTRLTVV.

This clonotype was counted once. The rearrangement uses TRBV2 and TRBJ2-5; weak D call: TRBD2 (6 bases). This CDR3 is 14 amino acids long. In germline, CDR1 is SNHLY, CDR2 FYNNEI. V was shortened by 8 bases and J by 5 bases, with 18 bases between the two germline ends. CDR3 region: CASSLPLRGETQYF. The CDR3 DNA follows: TGTGCCAGCTCCCTCCCGCTGCGGGGCGAGACCCAGTACTTC.

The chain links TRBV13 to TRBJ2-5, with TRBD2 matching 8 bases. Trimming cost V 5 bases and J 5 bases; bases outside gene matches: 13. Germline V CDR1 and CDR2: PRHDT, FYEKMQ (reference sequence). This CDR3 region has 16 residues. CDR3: CASSQPASGSGETQYF. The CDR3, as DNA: TGTGCCAGCAGCCAACCGGCCAGCGGGAGTGGGGAGACCCAGTACTTC.